This T cell receptor beta chain was captured in a study of T-cell memory formation after mild COVID-19. CDR1 and CDR2 from the germline V gene are SGDLS and YYNGEE. CDR3 length equals 14 residues. Trimming pared 4 bases from V and 3 bases from J, leaving 14 bases between. TCRdb fed the 5' RACE reads into MiXCR, producing one record per CDR3 protein. Of fewer than 650,000 distinct CDR3 sequences in the sample, roughly 20% were seen once. Broader study findings: Cross-reactive memory apparently joined, as some responding clones appeared in pre-infection memory. Day 15 to 85 contracting clones showed balanced CD4/CD8; later expanders leaned CD4+.

For this clonotype: What it recognizes is unknown.

The chain couples TRBV9 to TRBJ2-7; a possible D gene is TRBD1 (6 bases). The receptor was isolated from an adult woman who had mild COVID-19 (a few samples of this study predate the infection). Cell type and time point are not known. The sequencing sample was made of PBMCs or a T cell subset sorted from them (not recorded which). In DNA form, the CDR3 reads TGTGCCAGCAGCCCGTCGGACAGCCACTACGAGCAGTACTTC. It is translated as CASSPSDSHYEQYF.